Below, one TCR beta chain is given with its context. Its target is not known. Mismatch with germline at one junction end may stem from a read error. The CDR3 covers 14 residues. These data belong to a study of tumor and adjacent non-tumor tissue in lung cancer. In the study overall: About 4.17 million productive TCRbeta reads were obtained per sample on average. Study observations and caveats: Top 100 clones took a larger repertoire share in normal lung.

A modified ARM-PCR protocol with three rounds of nested PCR amplified TCRbeta. Each CDR3 protein is one row after TCRdb ran MiXCR on the multiplex PCR reads. The sample consists of approximately 90,000 distinct CDR3 sequences, more than 75% of them appearing once. No cell sorting was done before RNA was extracted from the tissue. Distant lung tissue was collected more than 3 cm away from the tumor edge. The receptor's source is a woman aged 45-65 years with non-small cell lung cancer. The gene calls are TRBV12-3 or TRBV12-4 and TRBJ1-1; 7 bases agree with TRBD1. The sequencing input was distant non-tumor lung tissue. CDR3 amino acids: CASSFSGGWTEAFF. The CDR3 DNA is TGTGCAAGCAGTTTCTCAGGGGGGTGGACTGAAGCTTTCTTT.